This T cell receptor beta chain came from a study of blood T cell repertoires in COVID-19 (dated by TCRdb to 2020 to 2021). At the level of the whole study: Collaborator samples came from the United States, Italy and Spain and covered acute and convalescent phases of COVID-19. The prospective study material was composed of cDNA or gDNA derived from T cells, B-cell-depleted T cells, or PBMCs. Subjects who had been exposed to COVID-19, were actively infected with it, or had recovered from it provided the deeply sampled blood TCRbeta repertoires that made up the dataset. A freely available public database, intended as a resource for researchers studying the immune response to SARS-CoV-2, is where the repertoires were released. The samples were drawn from two sources: the first 160 participants of the ongoing ImmuneRACE study, and 1,000 to 1,500 subjects contributed by 6 global collaborators. A de-identified subject ID, COVID-19 status, age in years and sex were almost always included in the sample metadata. HLA class I and class II types, where available, came from metadata supplied by the sample provider rather than from assay-based typing.

CDR1 and CDR2 are read off the germline V gene (reference sequence) as DFQATT and SNEGSKA. The CDR3 starts with the cysteine, ends with the phenylalanine, and has 11 residues. The kept DNA is CDR3 alone, 33 bases in frame from the first base. A note on this clone: The specificity of this receptor is unknown. No much larger clone is present one base from it, and per-base qualities are unavailable.

Overall study outcomes, separate from this receptor: Clinical and demographic metadata were provided uncurated, with the amount varying by source and participant.

The immunoSEQ Assay, a bias-controlled multiplex PCR, was used to amplify TCRbeta CDR3 regions from genomic DNA. The original pipeline was this. The number of nucleated cells in each sample was estimated from the amplification of reference gene primers within the assay. To quantify the absolute abundance of each unique TCRbeta CDR3 rearrangement, sequence reads were collapsed and filtered. For each sample, productive Simpson clonality was calculated by taking the square root of Simpson's diversity index across productive rearrangements. The source is immuneACCESS, and TCRdb retained only in-frame sequences with V and J called. Part of the clones is not carried over; for the studies checked, unresolved V genes explain less than half of this, and the remainder is unexplained. V, J and clone size are taken as reported in that table, and D and trimming were inferred from the DNA itself. The sample table lists about 160,000 clones, 85% of them with a count of one. Of the sample, less than 3.5% is held by the ten largest clones.

Each collaborating institution followed its own protocols to collect whole blood in K2EDTA tubes. Collaborator samples were shipped for TCRbeta analysis as frozen whole blood, isolated PBMCs, or DNA extracted from either sample type. Here the chain combines TRBV20-1 and TRBJ1-2; no D gene call is confident. This sequence originates from a human donor with acute or convalescent COVID-19. The donor label of this sample is uncertain. Sequenced material: peripheral blood. The CDR3 protein is CSAIKERGYTF. The DNA sequence is TGCAGCGCGATTAAAGAGAGGGGCTACACCTTC.